This is a list of T cell receptor beta chains from one sample in a study of graft-versus-host responses after intestinal transplantation. TCRdb keeps only in-frame clones here, not all; method: immunoSEQ multiplex PCR. Among tens of thousands of clones listed, 75% to 95% were seen once. Here the sequenced sample was PBMCs, taken 300 to 320 days after intestinal transplant. These receptors originate from a human patient who received an intestinal transplant, so some T cells may come from the graft donor. Each CDR3 is given with its conserved first and last residue. D genes are given only for firm matches. Rows may omit the clone size; those that give it use once, few, many or a size class.

d_call	v_call	j_call	cdr3_length	clone_size	cdr3_aa	cdr3_nt
.	TRBV28	TRBJ2-2	10	.	CATHPGELFF	TGTGCCACCCACCCCGGGGAGCTGTTTTTT
.	TRBV29-1	TRBJ2-1	11	.	CSVSIHNEQFF	TGCAGCGTCTCCATCCACAATGAGCAGTTCTTC
.	TRBV28	TRBJ1-2	17	.	CASSLSLSGRRDHGYTF	TGTGCCAGCAGTTTAAGCCTCAGCGGTCGCAGGGACCATGGCTACACCTTC
.	TRBV21-1	TRBJ2-1	17	.	CASSKKRGLAGPNEQFF	TGTGCCAGCAGTAAAAAAAGGGGGCTAGCGGGGCCCAATGAGCAGTTCTTC
.	TRBV4-2	TRBJ1-6	18	.	CASSQDRYRSSYNSPLHF	TGTGCCAGCAGCCAAGATCGATACAGGAGCTCCTATAATTCACCCCTCCACTTT
.	TRBV11-2	TRBJ1-5	16	.	CASSSETASLNQPQHF	TGTGCCAGCAGCTCCGAGACAGCCTCTCTCAATCAGCCCCAGCATTTT
TRBD1	TRBV10-3	TRBJ2-1	15	.	CAIRAAGTGNHEQFF	TGTGCCATCAGAGCCGCCGGGACAGGGAATCATGAGCAGTTCTTC
.	TRBV5-8	TRBJ2-3	15	.	CASSFGVQGTDTQYF	TGTGCCAGCAGCTTTGGAGTTCAGGGCACAGATACGCAGTATTTT
TRBD2	TRBV12-5	TRBJ2-3	17	once	CASGSPLAGGHTDTQYF	TGTGCTAGTGGTTCCCCCTTAGCGGGGGGGCACACAGATACGCAGTATTTT
TRBD2	TRBV6-6	TRBJ2-7	16	.	CASSYTLAGVGDEQYF	TGTGCCAGCAGTTATACTCTAGCGGGAGTTGGGGACGAGCAGTACTTC
.	TRBV29-1	TRBJ1-2	10	.	CSVVLGGYTF	TGCAGCGTTGTTTTAGGTGGCTACACCTTC
TRBD2	TRBV7-2	TRBJ2-7	14	.	CASSRTSGPYEQYF	TGTGCCAGCAGCCGGACTAGCGGGCCCTACGAGCAGTACTTC
TRBD2	TRBV5-4	TRBJ2-2	15	once	CASSLAGGFTGELFF	TGTGCCAGCAGCTTAGCGGGGGGATTCACCGGGGAGCTGTTTTTT
.	TRBV18	TRBJ1-4	15	once	CASSPNRVGNEKLFF	TGTGCCAGCTCACCGAACAGGGTTGGTAATGAAAAACTGTTTTTT
.	TRBV6-5	TRBJ2-7	14	.	CASSGRDSTYEQYF	TGTGCCAGCAGTGGCCGGGACTCAACCTACGAGCAGTACTTC
.	TRBV7-9	TRBJ2-5	14	once	CASSSKGISETQYF	TGTGCCAGCAGCTCGAAGGGTATTAGTGAGACCCAGTACTTC
TRBD2	TRBV7-3	TRBJ2-5	15	.	CASSFVAGDGETQYF	TGTGCCAGCAGCTTCGTAGCGGGAGACGGAGAGACCCAGTACTTC
TRBD2	TRBV6-4	TRBJ2-1	14	.	CASSGGLASNEQFF	TGTGCCAGCAGTGGGGGACTAGCTTCCAATGAGCAGTTCTTC
TRBD1	TRBV5-1	TRBJ2-5	14	.	CASSPEQGMGEQYF	TGCGCCAGCAGCCCCGAACAGGGGATGGGAGAGCAGTACTTC
TRBD1	TRBV7-9	TRBJ2-2	15	few	CASSRPGQGIGELFF	TGTGCCAGCAGTCGACCGGGACAGGGGATCGGGGAGCTGTTTTTT
.	TRBV5-1	TRBJ1-1	17	.	CASSPIQGEGPYTEAFF	TGCGCCAGCAGCCCCATACAGGGAGAGGGGCCTTACACTGAAGCTTTCTTT
.	TRBV7-7	TRBJ2-7	13	.	CASSATQGYEQYF	TGTGCCAGCAGCGCAACACAGGGCTACGAGCAGTACTTC
.	TRBV5-4	TRBJ1-2	15	.	CASSLKQGASDGYTF	TGTGCCAGCAGCTTGAAACAGGGTGCGTCGGATGGCTACACCTTC
TRBD2	TRBV6-5	TRBJ2-3	15	.	CASSYSGGATDTQYF	TGTGCCAGCAGTTACAGCGGGGGGGCCACAGATACGCAGTATTTT
.	TRBV27	TRBJ1-2	13	.	CASSFSGDYGYTF	TGTGCCAGCAGTTTCTCAGGAGACTATGGCTACACCTTC
.	TRBV14	TRBJ1-2	14	.	CASSQTLTVHGYTF	TGTGCCAGCAGCCAGACACTCACGGTACATGGCTACACCTTC
.	TRBV27	TRBJ1-5	12	.	CASSLTGQPQHF	TGTGCCAGCAGCTTAACGGGTCAGCCCCAGCATTTT